This T cell receptor beta chain was profiled in a study of cytomegalovirus exposure and HLA in healthy donors. PCR involved 60 Vbeta and 13 Jbeta primers. Data came from immunoSEQ multiplex PCR; TCRdb stores just in-frame clones and leaves some out. There are roughly 170,000 clones in the sample; roughly four fifths occur only once, and more than 2.5% lies in the top ten. Germline assignment: CDR1 SGHNT and CDR2 YENEEA. The CDR3 totals 14 residues. V lost 3 bases, J lost 1 base, and 10 bases lay in between. Findings of the study overall: It was taken for granted in presence/absence analyses that sequencing depth across donors was roughly uniform. Later work showed greater clonal expansion in HLA-associated TCR beta chains than in equally common others.

On this clone itself: Its target is not known.

The sequenced material came from PBMCs. The rearrangement links TRBV11-3 to TRBJ2-7; D is unresolved. The receptor comes from a female donor in good health and CMV-seronegative. This CDR3 is CASSFNSLSYEQYF. As DNA, the CDR3 is TGTGCCAGCAGCTTCAACAGTTTGTCCTACGAGCAGTACTTC.